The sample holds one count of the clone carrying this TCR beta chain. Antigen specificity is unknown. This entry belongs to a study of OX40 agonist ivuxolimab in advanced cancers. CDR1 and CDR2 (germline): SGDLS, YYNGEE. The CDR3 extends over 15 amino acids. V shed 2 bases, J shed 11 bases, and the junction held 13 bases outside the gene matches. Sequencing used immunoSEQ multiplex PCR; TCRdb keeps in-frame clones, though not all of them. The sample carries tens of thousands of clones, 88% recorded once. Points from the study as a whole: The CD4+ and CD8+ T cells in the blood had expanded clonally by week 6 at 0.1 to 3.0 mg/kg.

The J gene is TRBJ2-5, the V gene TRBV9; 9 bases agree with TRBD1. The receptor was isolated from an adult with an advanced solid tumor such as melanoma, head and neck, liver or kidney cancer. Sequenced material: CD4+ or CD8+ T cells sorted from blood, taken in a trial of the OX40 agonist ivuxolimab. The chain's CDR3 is CASSVRDRDSKEQYF. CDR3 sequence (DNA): TGTGCCAGCAGCGTCCGGGACAGGGACTCTAAAGAGCAGTACTTC.